Described below is a single T cell receptor beta chain sequence and its context. Trimming pared 5 bases from V and 3 bases from J, leaving 22 bases between. This CDR3 spans 17 amino acids. In germline, CDR1 is MNHEY, CDR2 SMNVEV (reference sequence). One entry per CDR3 protein results from TCRdb running MiXCR on the 5' RACE reads. The repertoire holds about 23,000 distinct CDR3 sequences, with 5.3% as singletons. This sample is part of a study of early T cells in non-severe SARS-CoV-2 infection. Study-level background: RNA in bulk from unsorted whole blood was sequenced, and chains were unpaired.

The sequencing sample was made of whole blood. The chain has TRBV27 and TRBJ1-1, with a tentative D call TRBD1 (5 bases). The sequence was obtained from an adult who was a healthcare worker with PCR-confirmed SARS-CoV-2 infection or an uninfected control (not recorded which). CDR3 sequence reads: CASSLYRSGDGDTEAFF. The CDR3 nucleotides read TGTGCCAGCAGTCTCTACAGGTCCGGGGACGGGGACACTGAAGCTTTCTTT.